The T cell receptor beta chain described here comes from a study of beta chain features in type 1 diabetes. This clone has more than one count but fewer than ten. The germline gives CDR1 SEHNR, CDR2 FQNEAQ (reference sequence). V lost 5 bases, J lost 5 bases, and 12 bases lay in between. CDR3 length equals 13 residues. Reverse transcribing all isolated RNA meant expressed TCRB transcripts were sequenced. Using immunoSEQ multiplex PCR, the repertoire was profiled, and TCRdb retains in-frame clones only, with some absent. The table includes 810,000 or so clones, roughly 16% detected once. CD45RO/CCR7/CD25/CD127/CD95/CD27 staining was used to isolate CD4+ naive, central memory, regulatory and stem cell-like memory cells by sorting.

The sequence was collected from a woman aged 18-29 years in good health. The specimen was naive CD4+ T cells from blood. The chain has TRBV7-9 and TRBJ2-5, with D possibly being TRBD2 (6 bases). In nucleotides, the CDR3 is TGTGCCAGCAGCACGACCCGGGAGGAGACCCAGTACTTC. This encodes CASSTTREETQYF. Complete variable domain (other parts from reference TRBV7-9 and TRBJ2-5): DTGVSQNPRHKITKRGQNVTFRCDPISEHNRLYWYRQTLGQGPEFLTYFQNEAQLEKSRLLSDRFSAERPKGSFSTLEIQRTEQGDSAMYLCASSTTREETQYFGPGTRLLVL.